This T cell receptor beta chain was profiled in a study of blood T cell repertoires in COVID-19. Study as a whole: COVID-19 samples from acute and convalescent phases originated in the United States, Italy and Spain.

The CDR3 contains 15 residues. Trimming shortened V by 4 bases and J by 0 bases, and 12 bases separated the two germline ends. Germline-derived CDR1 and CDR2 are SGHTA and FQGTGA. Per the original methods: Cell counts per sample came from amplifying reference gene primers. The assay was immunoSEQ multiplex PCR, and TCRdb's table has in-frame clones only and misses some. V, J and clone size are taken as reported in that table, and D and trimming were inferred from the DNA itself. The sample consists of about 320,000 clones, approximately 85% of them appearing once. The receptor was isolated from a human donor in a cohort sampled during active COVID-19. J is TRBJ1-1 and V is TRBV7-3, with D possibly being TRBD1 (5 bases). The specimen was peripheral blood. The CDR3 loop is CASSSSGGLNTEAFF. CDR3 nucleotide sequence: TGTGCCAGCAGCTCTTCGGGGGGACTGAACACTGAAGCTTTCTTT.